The 19 T cell receptor beta chains reported below all come from one sample, sequenced in a study of response to subunit inactivated influenza vaccine. MiXCR, run by TCRdb on the RT-PCR reads, gives a single entry per CDR3 protein. The repertoire includes 150,000 or so distinct CDR3 sequences, around 10% of them detected once, and around 40% sits in the top ten. The starting material was CD8+ T cells sorted from PBMCs, obtained 23 months after vaccination. The receptors stem from a man aged 50-75 years who received an inactivated influenza vaccine.

This clonotype was found a few times. This sequence joins TRBV3-1 and TRBJ2-7, with D perhaps matching TRBD2 (6 bases). The germline V gene encodes CDR1 LGHDT and CDR2 YNNKEL (reference sequence). Trimming pared 4 bases from V and 2 bases from J, leaving 18 bases between. The CDR3 has 16 residues. The CDR3 DNA is TGTGCCAGCAGCCCAACTACTGGCGGGGCGACCTACGAGCAGTACTTC. Protein product: CASSPTTGGATYEQYF.

The chain has TRBV5-1 and TRBJ2-7, with 15 bases identical to TRBD2. J was trimmed by 2 bases and V by 4 bases; bases with no gene match: 4. The CDR3 extends over 16 amino acids. The V gene's germline CDR1 is SGHRS and CDR2 YFSETQ. The CDR3 DNA reads TGCGCCAGCAGCAATGGACTAGCGGGAGGGACCTACGAGCAGTACTTC. This gives the protein CASSNGLAGGTYEQYF. Looking up the rest from reference TRBV5-1 and TRBJ2-7 gives the full variable domain: KAGVTQTPRYLIKTRGQQVTLSCSPISGHRSVSWYQQTPGQGLQFLFEYFSETQRNKGNFPGRFSGRQFSNSRSEMNVSTLELGDSALYLCASSNGLAGGTYEQYFGPGTRLTVT.

This clonotype was found a few times. The V and J genes are TRBV6-2 or TRBV6-3 and TRBJ2-7, with 9 bases that match TRBD2. The V and J ends lost 7 bases and 3 bases, in that order; junction bases with no gene match: 7. The CDR3 contains 14 residues. CDR1 is MNHEY and CDR2 is SVGEGT in the germline V gene. The CDR3 is CASTAAGGSYEQYF. The CDR3 DNA follows: TGTGCCAGCACCGCAGCGGGAGGAAGCTACGAGCAGTACTTC.

This clonotype was detected ten times or more. V is TRBV12-3 or TRBV12-4 and J is TRBJ1-5; 12 positions match TRBD1. The CDR3 is 16 amino acids. The ends lost 5 bases at V and 2 bases at J; junction bases unmatched: 4. The chain's CDR3 is CASSGTGGWGNQPQHF. The CDR3 region has the DNA TGTGCCAGCAGTGGGACAGGGGGCTGGGGCAATCAGCCCCAGCATTTT.

This clonotype appeared a few times. This chain uses TRBV15 with TRBJ2-1, with a weak D call TRBD1 (5 bases). The CDR3 consists of 14 residues. CDR1 is LNHNV, CDR2 YYDKDF, per germline (reference sequence). Trimming stripped 8 bases from V and 6 bases from J, with 17 bases between. The CDR3: CATGMVGQGNEQFF. Written as DNA, the CDR3 is TGTGCCACCGGTATGGTGGGGCAGGGCAATGAGCAGTTCTTC.

There are a few counts of this clonotype. Written as DNA, the CDR3 is TGTGCCAGCAGCCTCCCGGGACAGGGTTTGAATGAGCAGTTCTTC. Encoded protein: CASSLPGQGLNEQFF. The chain employs TRBV27 and TRBJ2-1; TRBD1 matches at 9 bases. V trimming: 6 bases; J trimming: 7 bases; junction bases outside the gene matches: 10. Germline lookup yields CDR1 MNHEY and CDR2 SMNVEV (reference sequence). The CDR3 totals 15 residues.

DNA of the CDR3: TGTGCCACCAGCAGAGATGGCCAAGGGGACGAGCAGTACTTC. This codes for CATSRDGQGDEQYF. The V gene is TRBV15, the J gene TRBJ2-7; tentative D call: TRBD1 (5 bases). Germline-derived CDR1 and CDR2 are LNHNV and YYDKDF (reference sequence). This CDR3 contains 14 residues. Deletions cut 0 bases from V and 5 bases from J, with 11 bases between.

This clonotype was observed a few times. The chain joins TRBV5-6 to TRBJ2-1; 9 bases match TRBD2. The CDR3 contains 15 residues. In germline, CDR1 is SGHDT, CDR2 YYEEEE. V gave up 2 bases and J gave up 6 bases; unmatched junction bases: 6. CDR3 nucleotides: TGTGCCAGCAGCTTAGCTAGCGGGGCTGGCAATGAGCAGTTCTTC. Its translation is CASSLASGAGNEQFF. The full variable domain, in which reference TRBV5-6 and TRBJ2-1 provide the parts outside the CDR3, is DAGVTQSPTHLIKTRGQQVTLRCSPKSGHDTVSWYQQALGQGPQFIFQYYEEEERQRGNFPDRFSGHQFPNYSSELNVNALLLGDSALYLCASSLASGAGNEQFFGPGTRLTVL.

This clonotype was observed at least ten times. The CDR3: CSVEDRQGAYEQYF. In DNA, the CDR3 is TGCAGCGTTGAAGATCGTCAGGGGGCCTACGAGCAGTACTTC. This sequence joins TRBV29-1 and TRBJ2-7, with TRBD1 matching over 7 bases. Per the germline V gene, CDR1 is SQVTM and CDR2 is ANQGSEA. V trimming: 0 bases; J trimming: 2 bases; junction bases outside the gene matches: 4. The CDR3 spans 14 residues.

This clonotype has more than one count but fewer than ten. J is TRBJ1-1 and V is TRBV5-1, with D possibly being TRBD1 (6 bases). Germline-derived CDR1 and CDR2 are SGHRS and YFSETQ. V lost 1 base to trimming and J lost 0 bases, with 13 bases between them. This CDR3 spans 16 amino acids. CDR3: CASSLNLGGLNTEAFF. The CDR3 region has the DNA TGCGCCAGCAGCTTGAATCTTGGGGGCTTGAACACTGAAGCTTTCTTT.

The rearrangement uses TRBV4-1 and TRBJ2-7, with TRBD1 matching over 9 bases. The CDR3 loop spans 16 amino acids. Germline CDR1 and CDR2: MGHRA and YSYEKL. Losses at the gene ends were 6 bases for V and 0 bases for J; bases not matched to a gene: 9. CDR3 in DNA: TGCGCCAGCAGTCCTTCCGGGACAGGGAGCTCCTACGAGCAGTACTTC. It specifies CASSPSGTGSSYEQYF.

In this sample, this clonotype turned up a few times. The chain is built from TRBV29-1 and TRBJ2-1, with D possibly being TRBD1 or TRBD2 (6 bases each). This CDR3 has 16 amino acids. Trimming left V 0 bases short and J 0 bases short, with 12 bases between. Per germline, CDR1 SQVTM and CDR2 ANQGSEA. The CDR3 loop reads CSVEDTPGASYNEQFF. The DNA of the CDR3 is TGCAGCGTTGAAGATACACCGGGGGCCTCCTACAATGAGCAGTTCTTC.

This sequence joins TRBV29-1 and TRBJ2-7; TRBD1 matches at 11 bases. Germline V gene lookup returns CDR1 SQVTM and CDR2 ANQGSEA. V was clipped by 4 bases and J by 4 bases; unmatched bases: 6. The CDR3 is 14 amino acids. The CDR3 DNA reads TGCAGCGTTGCTCTAGGACAGGGGGCTTACGAGCAGTACTTC. Translating it yields CSVALGQGAYEQYF.

This clonotype has only a few counts. This chain links TRBV20-1 with TRBJ2-1, with TRBD1 as a possible D gene (5 bases). There are 13 residues in the CDR3. The germline CDR1 and CDR2 sequences are DFQATT and SNEGSKA (reference sequence). V shed 0 bases and J shed 7 bases, with 10 bases lying between them. The CDR3 loop reads CSARDRALNEQFF. The DNA of the CDR3 is TGCAGTGCTAGAGACAGGGCTTTGAATGAGCAGTTCTTC.

The gene calls are TRBV6-1 and TRBJ2-3, with D possibly TRBD1 on 7 matching bases. Germline CDR1 MNHNS, CDR2 SASEGT. This CDR3 is 16 amino acids long. V was clipped by 1 base and J by 3 bases, with 14 bases between them. The CDR3 coding sequence is TGTGCCAGCAGTGAAGAAGGAGGGGGCCTAACAGATACGCAGTATTTT. This sequence encodes CASSEEGGGLTDTQYF.

This clonotype came up many times. The genes are TRBV10-3 and TRBJ2-1, with D unclear. Germline values: CDR1 ENHRY, CDR2 SYGVKD. V was cut by 2 bases and J by 3 bases, with 5 bases left in between. The CDR3 is 13 amino acids. The CDR3 here is CAISEDRYNEQFF. The CDR3 region has the DNA TGTGCCATCAGTGAGGACCGCTACAATGAGCAGTTCTTC.

In its sample, this clonotype was seen a few times. The rearrangement uses TRBV15 and TRBJ2-3; 15 bases agree with TRBD2. The germline V gene encodes CDR1 LNHNV and CDR2 YYDKDF (reference sequence). This CDR3 contains 22 residues. Trimming cost V 0 bases and J 5 bases; bases outside gene matches: 18. CDR3 protein: CATSRDLGVGGLAGGLGDTQYF. The CDR3 region has the DNA TGTGCCACCAGCAGAGATTTGGGGGTGGGGGGACTAGCGGGAGGTCTCGGAGATACGCAGTATTTT.

V and J are TRBV15 and TRBJ1-5; no definite D call. This CDR3 region has 13 residues. V lost 8 bases and J 8 bases, leaving 16 bases between the germline ends. The germline V gene has CDR1 LNHNV and CDR2 YYDKDF (reference sequence). The CDR3 loop reads CATGPRSMEPQHF. The CDR3 coding sequence is TGTGCCACCGGCCCACGGTCAATGGAGCCCCAGCATTTT.

This clonotype was observed a handful of times. The J gene is TRBJ2-1, the V gene TRBV9, with D perhaps matching TRBD2 (6 bases). The germline gives CDR1 SGDLS, CDR2 YYNGEE. V gave up 4 bases and J gave up 9 bases, with 17 bases separating them. The CDR3 runs 14 residues. The DNA of the CDR3 is TGTGCCAGCAGCCCCGGACGGACTATCGTTGAGCAGTTCTTC. It specifies CASSPGRTIVEQFF.